The next 7 T cell receptor beta chains were all read from a single sample in a study of blood T cell repertoires in COVID-19. The table came from immunoSEQ multiplex PCR; TCRdb's copy has only in-frame clones and leaves some out. Here the sample spans some 85,000 clones, roughly nine tenths being singletons. Specimen: peripheral blood. The receptors were gathered from a man over 45 with acute or convalescent COVID-19.

This chain links TRBV12-5 with TRBJ2-1; 13 bases are a match to TRBD2. The trim removed 0 bases at V and 10 bases at J, leaving 3 bases unmatched. The germline V gene has CDR1 LGHNT and CDR2 FRNRAP. The CDR3 is 15 residues long. This CDR3 reads CASGLVLAGGREQFF. CDR3 in DNA: TGTGCTAGTGGTTTGGTACTAGCGGGGGGGCGGGAGCAGTTCTTC.

The chain links TRBV6-2 or TRBV6-3 to TRBJ2-1, with D possibly matching TRBD2 (5 bases). This CDR3 contains 14 residues. Per the germline V gene, CDR1 is MNHEY and CDR2 is SVGEGT. Trimming cost V 0 bases and J 10 bases, with 13 bases left between them. The CDR3, as DNA: TGTGCCAGCAGTTACTCACTAGTTTTCCTCGAGCAGTTCTTC. Amino acid sequence: CASSYSLVFLEQFF.

The chain joins TRBV19 to TRBJ2-7; 7 bases line up with TRBD1. Unmatched junction bases numbered 8, after V lost 5 bases and J lost 4 bases. Germline V gene data show CDR1 as LNHDA and CDR2 as SQIVND (reference sequence). The CDR3 consists of 14 residues. CDR3 DNA sequence: TGTGCCAGTAGTGGCGACGACAGGGTTTACGAGCAGTACTTC. It codes for CASSGDDRVYEQYF.

The V and J genes are TRBV21-1 and TRBJ1-5; whether TRBD1, the table's D call, matches the DNA was not checked. TRBV21-1 counts as a pseudogene. There are 16 residues in the CDR3. The CDR3 loop is CASSKGQGPSNQPQHF. In DNA, the CDR3 is TGTGCCAGCAGCAAAGGACAGGGGCCTAGCAATCAGCCCCAGCATTTT.

J is TRBJ2-1 and V is TRBV5-4, with 7 positions matching TRBD1. The V segment lost 0 bases and the J segment 0 bases; nucleotides outside the gene matches: 3. In germline, CDR1 is SGHNT, CDR2 YYREEE (reference sequence). The CDR3 extends over 16 amino acids. The CDR3, as DNA: TGTGCCAGCAGCTTGGGACAGGGAAGCTCCTACAATGAGCAGTTCTTC. Translating it yields CASSLGQGSSYNEQFF. Supplemented by reference TRBV5-4 and TRBJ2-1, the full variable domain reads ETGVTQSPTHLIKTRGQQVTLRCSSQSGHNTVSWYQQALGQGPQFIFQYYREEENGRGNFPPRFSGLQFPNYSSELNVNALELDDSALYLCASSLGQGSSYNEQFFGPGTRLTVL.

The chain couples TRBV28 to TRBJ2-7; 9 bases line up with TRBD2. From germline, CDR1 is MDHEN and CDR2 SYDVKM. This CDR3 has 15 residues. The ends lost 6 bases at V and 4 bases at J; junction bases unmatched: 10. The CDR3 region has the DNA TGTGCCAGCAGCACTGGAGTAGCGGGGGTTTACGAGCAGTACGTC. It codes for CASSTGVAGVYEQYV.

The chain uses TRBV6-5 and TRBJ1-2; 9 nucleotides line up with TRBD1. The CDR3 covers 13 residues. V lost 6 bases, J lost 6 bases, and 5 bases stayed unmatched. In germline, CDR1 is MNHEY, CDR2 SVGAGI. CDR3 protein: CASRPQGADGYTF. The CDR3 DNA follows: TGTGCCAGCAGACCACAGGGGGCGGATGGCTACACCTTC.